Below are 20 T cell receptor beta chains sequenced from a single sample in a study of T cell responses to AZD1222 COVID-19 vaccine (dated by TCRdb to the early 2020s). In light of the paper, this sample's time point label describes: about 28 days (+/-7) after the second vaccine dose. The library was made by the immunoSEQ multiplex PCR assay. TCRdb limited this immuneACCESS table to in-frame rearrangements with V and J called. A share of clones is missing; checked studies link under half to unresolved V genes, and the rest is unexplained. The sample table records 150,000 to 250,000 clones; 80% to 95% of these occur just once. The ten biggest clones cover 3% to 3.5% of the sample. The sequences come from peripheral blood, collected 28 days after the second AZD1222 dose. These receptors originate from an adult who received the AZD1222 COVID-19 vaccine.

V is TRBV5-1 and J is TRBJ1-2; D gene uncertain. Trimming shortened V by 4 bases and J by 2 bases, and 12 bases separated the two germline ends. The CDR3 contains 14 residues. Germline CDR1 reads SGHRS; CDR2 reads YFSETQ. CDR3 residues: CASSPGPANYGYTF. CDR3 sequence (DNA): TGCGCCAGCAGCCCTGGCCCGGCCAACTATGGCTACACCTTC.

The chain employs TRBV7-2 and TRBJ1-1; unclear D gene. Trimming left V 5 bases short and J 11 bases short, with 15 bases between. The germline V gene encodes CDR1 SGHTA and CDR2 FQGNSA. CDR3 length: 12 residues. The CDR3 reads CASSPQGMAAFF. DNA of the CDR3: TGTGCCAGCAGCCCGCAAGGGATGGCCGCTTTCTTT.

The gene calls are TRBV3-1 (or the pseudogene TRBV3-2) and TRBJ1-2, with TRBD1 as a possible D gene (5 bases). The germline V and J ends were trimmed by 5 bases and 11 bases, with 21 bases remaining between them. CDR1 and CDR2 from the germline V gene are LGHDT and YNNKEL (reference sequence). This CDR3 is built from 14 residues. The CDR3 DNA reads TGTGCCAGCAGCTCCCGTGGTCCAGGGAGTTTATACACCTTC. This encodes CASSSRGPGSLYTF.

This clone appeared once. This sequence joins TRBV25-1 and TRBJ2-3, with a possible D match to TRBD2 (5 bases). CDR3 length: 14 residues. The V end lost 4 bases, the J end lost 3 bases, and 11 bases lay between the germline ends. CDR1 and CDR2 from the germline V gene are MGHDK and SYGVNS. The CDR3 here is CASSGNTRTDTQYF. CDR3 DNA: TGTGCCAGCAGTGGGAATACTAGAACAGATACGCAGTATTTT.

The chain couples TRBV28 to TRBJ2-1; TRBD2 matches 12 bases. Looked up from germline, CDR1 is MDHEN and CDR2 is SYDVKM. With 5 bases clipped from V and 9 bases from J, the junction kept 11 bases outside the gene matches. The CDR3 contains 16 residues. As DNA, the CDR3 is TGTGCCAGCAGTGGGGACGCTAGCGGGAGGGGAGTTGAGCAGTTCTTC. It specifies CASSGDASGRGVEQFF.

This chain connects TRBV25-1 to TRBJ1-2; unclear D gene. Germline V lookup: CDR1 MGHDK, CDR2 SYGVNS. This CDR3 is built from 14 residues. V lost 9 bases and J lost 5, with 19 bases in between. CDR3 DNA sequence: TGTGCCAGTCCCGGACCCACCCAATGGTATGGCTACACCTTC. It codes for CASPGPTQWYGYTF.

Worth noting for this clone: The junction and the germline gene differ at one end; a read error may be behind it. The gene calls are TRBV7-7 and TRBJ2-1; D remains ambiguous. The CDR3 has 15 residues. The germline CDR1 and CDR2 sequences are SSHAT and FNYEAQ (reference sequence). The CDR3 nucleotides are TGTGCTAGCAGCCCAGCTCGGGCCCGTAACAATGAGCAGTTCTTC. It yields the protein CASSPARARNNEQFF.

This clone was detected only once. The CDR3 DNA is TGTGCCAGCAGCTTCGACAGGATGACGTTCTACACCTTC. Amino acid sequence: CASSFDRMTFYTF. The V and J genes are TRBV7-9 and TRBJ1-2; D might be TRBD1 (6 bases). The CDR3 extends over 13 amino acids. The V and J ends lost 3 bases and 10 bases respectively, with 15 bases between them. CDR1 and CDR2 from the germline V gene are SEHNR and FQNEAQ (reference sequence). Full variable domain (rest looked up from reference TRBV7-9 and TRBJ1-2): DTGVSQNPRHKITKRGQNVTFRCDPISEHNRLYWYRQTLGQGPEFLTYFQNEAQLEKSRLLSDRFSAERPKGSFSTLEIQRTEQGDSAMYLCASSFDRMTFYTFGSGTRLTVV.

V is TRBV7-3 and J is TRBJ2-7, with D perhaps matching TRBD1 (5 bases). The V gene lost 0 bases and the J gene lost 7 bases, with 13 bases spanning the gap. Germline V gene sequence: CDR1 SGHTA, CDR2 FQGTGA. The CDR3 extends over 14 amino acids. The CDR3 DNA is TGTGCCAGCAGCTTAACTGGCAGGGTGGAGGAGCAGTACTTC. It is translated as CASSLTGRVEEQYF.

The CDR3, as DNA: TGTGCCAGCAGCTTTGGGGACAGGGGTTTGACTGGCTACACCTTC. Residues: CASSFGDRGLTGYTF. The chain uses TRBV11-2 and TRBJ1-2, with TRBD1 matching over 10 bases. J gave up 7 bases and V 3 bases, and 8 bases lay outside the gene matches. Looked up from germline, CDR1 is SGHAT and CDR2 is FQNNGV. This CDR3 is 15 amino acids long.

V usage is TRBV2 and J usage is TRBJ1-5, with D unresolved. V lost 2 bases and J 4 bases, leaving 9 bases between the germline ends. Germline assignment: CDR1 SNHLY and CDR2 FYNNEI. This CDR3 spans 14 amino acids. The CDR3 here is CASSELSGNQPQHF. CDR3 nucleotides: TGTGCCAGCAGTGAACTTTCGGGGAATCAGCCCCAGCATTTT.

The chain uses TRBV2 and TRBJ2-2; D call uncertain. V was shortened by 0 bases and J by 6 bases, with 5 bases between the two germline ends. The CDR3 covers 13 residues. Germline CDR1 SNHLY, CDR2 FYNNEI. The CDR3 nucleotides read TGTGCCAGCAGTGAAGCGCTTCCCGGGGAGCTGTTTTTT. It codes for CASSEALPGELFF. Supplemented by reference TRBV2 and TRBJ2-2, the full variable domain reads EPEVTQTPSHQVTQMGQEVILRCVPISNHLYFYWYRQILGQKVEFLVSFYNNEISEKSEIFDDQFSVERPDGSNFTLKIRSTKLEDSAMYFCASSEALPGELFFGEGSRLTVL.

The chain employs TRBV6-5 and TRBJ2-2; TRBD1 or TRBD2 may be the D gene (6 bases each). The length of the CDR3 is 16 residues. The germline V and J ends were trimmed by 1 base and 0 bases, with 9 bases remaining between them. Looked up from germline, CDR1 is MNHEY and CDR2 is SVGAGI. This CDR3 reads CASSYLRGANTGELFF. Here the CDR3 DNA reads TGTGCCAGCAGTTACTTGAGGGGGGCGAACACCGGGGAGCTGTTTTTT.

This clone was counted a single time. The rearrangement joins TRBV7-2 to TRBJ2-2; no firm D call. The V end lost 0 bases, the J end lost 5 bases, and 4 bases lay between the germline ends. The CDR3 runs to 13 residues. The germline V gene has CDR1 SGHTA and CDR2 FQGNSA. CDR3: CASSLAGTGELFF. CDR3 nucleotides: TGTGCCAGCAGCTTAGCGGGGACCGGGGAGCTGTTTTTT.

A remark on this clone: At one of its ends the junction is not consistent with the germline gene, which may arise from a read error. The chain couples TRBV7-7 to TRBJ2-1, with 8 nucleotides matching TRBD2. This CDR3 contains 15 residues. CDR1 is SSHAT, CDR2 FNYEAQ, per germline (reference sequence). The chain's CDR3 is CASSSAGGPGDEQFF. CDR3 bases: TGTGCTAGCAGCTCGGCGGGAGGCCCCGGGGATGAGCAGTTCTTC.

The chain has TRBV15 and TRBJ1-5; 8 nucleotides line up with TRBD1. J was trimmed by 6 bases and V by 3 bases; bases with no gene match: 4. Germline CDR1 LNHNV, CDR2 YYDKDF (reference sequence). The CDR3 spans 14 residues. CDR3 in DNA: TGTGCCACCAGCAGCTACAGGGGGACTCAGCCCCAGCATTTT. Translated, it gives CATSSYRGTQPQHF. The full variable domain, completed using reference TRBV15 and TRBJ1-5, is DAMVIQNPRYQVTQFGKPVTLSCSQTLNHNVMYWYQQKSSQAPKLLFHYYDKDFNNEADTPDNFQSRRPNTSFCFLDIRSPGLGDTAMYLCATSSYRGTQPQHFGDGTRLSIL.

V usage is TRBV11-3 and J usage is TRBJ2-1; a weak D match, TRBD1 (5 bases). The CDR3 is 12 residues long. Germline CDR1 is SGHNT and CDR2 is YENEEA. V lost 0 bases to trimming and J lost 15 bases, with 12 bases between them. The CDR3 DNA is TGTGCCAGCAGCTTAGATGGACACCCATCGTTCTTC. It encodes CASSLDGHPSFF.

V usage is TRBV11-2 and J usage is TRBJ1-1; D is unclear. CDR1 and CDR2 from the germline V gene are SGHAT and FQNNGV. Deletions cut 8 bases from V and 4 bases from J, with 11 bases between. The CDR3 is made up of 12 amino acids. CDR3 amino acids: CASRGPTTEAFF. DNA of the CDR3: TGTGCCAGCCGGGGTCCAACCACTGAAGCTTTCTTT.

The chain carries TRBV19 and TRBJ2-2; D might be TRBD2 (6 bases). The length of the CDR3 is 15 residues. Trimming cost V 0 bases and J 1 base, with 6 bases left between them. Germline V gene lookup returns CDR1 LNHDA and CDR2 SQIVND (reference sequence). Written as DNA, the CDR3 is TGTGCCAGTAGTATAGACGGGGGGAACACCGGGGAGCTGTTTTTT. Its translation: CASSIDGGNTGELFF.

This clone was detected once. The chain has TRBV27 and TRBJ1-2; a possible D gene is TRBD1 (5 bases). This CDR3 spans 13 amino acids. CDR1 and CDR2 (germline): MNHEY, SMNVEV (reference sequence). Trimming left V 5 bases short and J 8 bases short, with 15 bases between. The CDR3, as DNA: TGTGCCAGCAGTCCTGGGGGGGGAAAAGGCTACACCTTC. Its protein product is CASSPGGGKGYTF.